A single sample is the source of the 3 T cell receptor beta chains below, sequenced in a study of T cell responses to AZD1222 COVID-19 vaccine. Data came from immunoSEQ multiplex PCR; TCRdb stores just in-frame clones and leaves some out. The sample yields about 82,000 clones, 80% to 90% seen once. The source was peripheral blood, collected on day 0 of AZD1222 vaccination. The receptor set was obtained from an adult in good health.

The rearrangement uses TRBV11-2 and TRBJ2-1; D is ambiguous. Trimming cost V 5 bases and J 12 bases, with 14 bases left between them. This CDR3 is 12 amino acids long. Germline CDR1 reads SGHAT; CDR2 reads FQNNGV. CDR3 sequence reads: CASSPSLSVQFF. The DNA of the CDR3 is TGTGCCAGCAGCCCGAGTTTATCTGTGCAGTTCTTC.

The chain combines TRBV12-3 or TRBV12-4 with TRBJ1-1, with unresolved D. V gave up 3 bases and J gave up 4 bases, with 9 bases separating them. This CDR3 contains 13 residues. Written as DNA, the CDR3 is TGTGCCAGCAGTTTTTTAAAGGGCACTGAAGCTTTCTTT. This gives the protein CASSFLKGTEAFF.

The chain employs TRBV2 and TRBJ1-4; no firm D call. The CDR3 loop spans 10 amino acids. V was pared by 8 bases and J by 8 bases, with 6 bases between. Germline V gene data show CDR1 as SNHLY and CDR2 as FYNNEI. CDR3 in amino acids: CASQSEKLFF. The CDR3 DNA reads TGTGCCAGCCAATCCGAAAAACTGTTTTTT.